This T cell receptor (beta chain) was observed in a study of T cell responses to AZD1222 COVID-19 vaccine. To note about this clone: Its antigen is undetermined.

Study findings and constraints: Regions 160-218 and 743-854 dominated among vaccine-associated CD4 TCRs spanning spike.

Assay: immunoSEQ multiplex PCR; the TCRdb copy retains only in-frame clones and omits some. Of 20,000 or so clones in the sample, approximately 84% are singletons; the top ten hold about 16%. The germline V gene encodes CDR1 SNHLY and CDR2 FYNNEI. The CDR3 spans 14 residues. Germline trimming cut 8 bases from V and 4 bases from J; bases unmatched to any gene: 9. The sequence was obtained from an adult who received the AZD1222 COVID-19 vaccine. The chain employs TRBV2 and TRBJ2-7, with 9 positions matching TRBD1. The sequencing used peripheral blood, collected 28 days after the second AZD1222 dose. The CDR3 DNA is TGTGCCAGCCGACTACAGGGGGCGGGATACGAGCAGTACTTC. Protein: CASRLQGAGYEQYF.